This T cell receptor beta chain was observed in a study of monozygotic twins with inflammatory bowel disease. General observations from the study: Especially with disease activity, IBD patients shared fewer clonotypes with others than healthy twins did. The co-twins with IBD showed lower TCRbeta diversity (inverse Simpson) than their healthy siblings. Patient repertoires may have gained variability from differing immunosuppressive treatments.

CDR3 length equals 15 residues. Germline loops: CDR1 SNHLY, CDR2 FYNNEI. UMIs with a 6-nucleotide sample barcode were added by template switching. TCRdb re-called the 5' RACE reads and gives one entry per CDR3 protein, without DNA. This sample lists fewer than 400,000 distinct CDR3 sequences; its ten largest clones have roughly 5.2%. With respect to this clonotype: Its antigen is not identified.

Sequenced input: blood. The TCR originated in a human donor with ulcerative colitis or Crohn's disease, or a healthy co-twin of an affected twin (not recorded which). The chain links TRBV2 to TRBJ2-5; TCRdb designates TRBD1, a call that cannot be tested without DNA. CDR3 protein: CASRGTGRTQETQYF.